A single sample gave rise to the 20 T cell receptor beta chains below, sequenced in a study of shared clonotypes between healthy human individuals. Positive CCR7 selection of CD45RO-negative cells yielded the naive CD8 cells, and terminally differentiated effector memory CD45RA+ cells were excluded. Measured with immunoSEQ multiplex PCR; TCRdb has only the in-frame clones, and not every one. The sample holds roughly 810,000 clones, just over 95% seen once. Material for sequencing was naive CD8+ T cells sorted from blood. The receptors were gathered from a man aged 30 to 39 in good health.

V usage is TRBV27 and J usage is TRBJ1-1, with D tentatively TRBD1 (5 bases). This CDR3 is built from 14 residues. The V gene lost 1 base and the J gene lost 9 bases, with 15 bases spanning the gap. The germline V gene has CDR1 MNHEY and CDR2 SMNVEV (reference sequence). CDR3 sequence: CASSLLAGRRKAFF. CDR3 in DNA: TGTGCCAGCAGTTTATTGGCAGGGCGACGGAAAGCTTTCTTT.

The chain is built from TRBV5-1 and TRBJ2-1; 9 bases align to TRBD1. This CDR3 comprises 16 residues. The germline CDR1 and CDR2 sequences are SGHRS and YFSETQ. The ends lost 4 bases at V and 8 bases at J; junction bases unmatched: 13. CDR3 region: CASSLIPDRGVDEQFF. The CDR3 DNA sequence: TGCGCCAGCAGCCTAATCCCGGACAGGGGAGTCGATGAGCAGTTCTTC. Full variable domain (remainder filled in from reference TRBV5-1 and TRBJ2-1): KAGVTQTPRYLIKTRGQQVTLSCSPISGHRSVSWYQQTPGQGLQFLFEYFSETQRNKGNFPGRFSGRQFSNSRSEMNVSTLELGDSALYLCASSLIPDRGVDEQFFGPGTRLTVL.

The chain joins TRBV27 to TRBJ1-2; TRBD1 aligns across 9 bases. This CDR3 has 13 residues. The ends lost 5 bases at V and 6 bases at J; junction bases unmatched: 4. Germline V lookup: CDR1 MNHEY, CDR2 SMNVEV (reference sequence). The CDR3: CASSQNRGHGYTF. The CDR3 nucleotides are TGTGCCAGCAGTCAAAACAGGGGGCATGGCTACACCTTC.

V gene TRBV5-1 combines with J gene TRBJ2-7; TRBD1 aligns across 10 bases. Trimming cost V 4 bases and J 4 bases; bases outside gene matches: 14. The CDR3 contains 17 residues. Germline V gene lookup returns CDR1 SGHRS and CDR2 YFSETQ. DNA for the CDR3: TGCGCCAGCAGCCCAGGACAGGGGGGGACTGTCGCTTACGAGCAGTACTTC. Translated: CASSPGQGGTVAYEQYF. The full variable domain, completed using reference TRBV5-1 and TRBJ2-7, is KAGVTQTPRYLIKTRGQQVTLSCSPISGHRSVSWYQQTPGQGLQFLFEYFSETQRNKGNFPGRFSGRQFSNSRSEMNVSTLELGDSALYLCASSPGQGGTVAYEQYFGPGTRLTVT.

The chain uses TRBV4-1 and TRBJ1-4; unclear D gene. CDR1 is MGHRA, CDR2 YSYEKL, per germline. This CDR3 spans 16 amino acids. The V and J ends lost 1 base and 3 bases respectively, with 12 bases between them. CDR3 bases: TGCGCCAGCAGCCAAGGAACGGTGGATGCTAATGAAAAACTGTTTTTT. This sequence encodes CASSQGTVDANEKLFF.

The chain employs TRBV18 and TRBJ2-1, with 9 bases identical to TRBD1. This CDR3 region has 15 residues. Germline trimming cut 3 bases from V and 8 bases from J; bases unmatched to any gene: 8. Germline CDR1 KGHSH, CDR2 LQKENI. CDR3 residues: CASSPRDRVNHEQFF. CDR3 bases: TGTGCCAGCTCACCCCGGGACAGGGTTAACCATGAGCAGTTCTTC.

This clone was recorded only once. This rearrangement joins TRBV27 to TRBJ2-1; 9 nucleotides match TRBD2. The CDR3 runs 19 residues. The trim removed 3 bases at V and 12 bases at J, leaving 24 bases unmatched. Germline CDR1 and CDR2: MNHEY and SMNVEV (reference sequence). DNA of the CDR3: TGTGCCAGCAGTTTCCATCAGTCCGGGTGGCGGGAGGGCCATATAGGGCAGTTCTTC. It translates to CASSFHQSGWREGHIGQFF.

V gene TRBV29-1 combines with J gene TRBJ2-7; unclear D gene. Trimming removed 6 bases from V and 3 bases from J, with 21 bases in between. The germline CDR1 and CDR2 sequences are SQVTM and ANQGSEA. This CDR3 comprises 15 residues. The CDR3 loop is CSVVWQDPPLYEQYF. The CDR3 nucleotides read TGCAGCGTGGTATGGCAGGACCCTCCCCTCTACGAGCAGTACTTC.

The chain carries TRBV11-2 and TRBJ2-1; D might be TRBD2 (5 bases). Trimming took off 2 bases at V and 6 bases at J, with 20 bases between the two ends. Germline-derived CDR1 and CDR2 are SGHAT and FQNNGV. CDR3 size: 17 residues. The CDR3 coding sequence is TGTGCCAGCAGCTTAAGTTTCGGAAGCGGCGGTATCAATGAGCAGTTCTTC. Its protein product is CASSLSFGSGGINEQFF.

V and J are TRBV27 and TRBJ2-7; D is perhaps TRBD1 (5 bases). The CDR3 runs 15 residues. V was clipped by 6 bases and J by 4 bases, with 19 bases between them. Germline lookup yields CDR1 MNHEY and CDR2 SMNVEV (reference sequence). CDR3 nucleotide sequence: TGTGCCAGCAGATGGACAAAGCAGAAAGTTTACGAGCAGTACTTC. Its protein is CASRWTKQKVYEQYF.

The rearrangement links TRBV19 to TRBJ2-1; 9 bases align to TRBD2. This CDR3 has 14 amino acids. Germline V gene lookup returns CDR1 LNHDA and CDR2 SQIVND (reference sequence). The V and J ends lost 7 bases and 7 bases, in that order; junction bases with no gene match: 8. The CDR3 spells CASTTSGFVNEQFF. CDR3 bases: TGTGCCAGTACGACTAGCGGTTTCGTTAATGAGCAGTTCTTC.

The V gene is TRBV30, the J gene TRBJ2-3; D unclear. This CDR3 comprises 14 residues. The germline CDR1 and CDR2 sequences are GTSNPN and SVGIG (reference sequence). Trimming left V 4 bases short and J 3 bases short, with 14 bases between. CDR3 DNA sequence: TGTGCCTGGACCCCCATGGCGTCGACAGATACGCAGTATTTT. Translation: CAWTPMASTDTQYF.

The rearrangement links TRBV5-1 to TRBJ2-7; D ambiguous. Looked up from germline, CDR1 is SGHRS and CDR2 is YFSETQ. The V end lost 1 base, the J end lost 5 bases, and 13 bases lay between the germline ends. The CDR3 totals 14 residues. CDR3 amino acids: CASSLIAVPDEQYF. DNA for the CDR3: TGCGCCAGCAGCTTGATTGCGGTACCAGACGAGCAGTACTTC.

The rearrangement uses TRBV18 and TRBJ2-7, with a tentative D call TRBD1 (6 bases). V was clipped by 3 bases and J by 2 bases, with 11 bases between them. The CDR3 sequence is 14 residues long. The V gene's germline CDR1 is KGHSH and CDR2 LQKENI. The CDR3 spells CASSPGGQTYEQYF. The CDR3 DNA reads as TGTGCCAGCTCACCTGGAGGACAGACCTACGAGCAGTACTTC. The whole variable domain, remainder taken from reference TRBV18 and TRBJ2-7, is NAGVMQNPRHLVRRRGQEARLRCSPMKGHSHVYWYRQLPEEGLKFMVYLQKENIIDESGMPKERFSAEFPKEGPSILRIQQVVRGDSAAYFCASSPGGQTYEQYFGPGTRLTVT.

The rearrangement uses TRBV7-7 and TRBJ2-1, with a tentative D call TRBD1 (5 bases). Germline assignment: CDR1 SSHAT and CDR2 FNYEAQ (reference sequence). Trimming pared 1 base from V and 5 bases from J, leaving 15 bases between. There are 16 residues in the CDR3. The CDR3 reads CASSLDLGQGNNEQFF. As DNA, the CDR3 is TGTGCCAGCAGCTTAGATTTAGGGCAGGGAAACAATGAGCAGTTCTTC.

J is TRBJ2-7 and V is TRBV11-2, with D uncertain. Trimming left V 1 base short and J 1 base short, with 14 bases between. This CDR3 is 16 amino acids long. Per the germline V gene, CDR1 is SGHAT and CDR2 is FQNNGV. CDR3 in DNA: TGTGCCAGCAGCTTAGGCCCAAGAGTACCTTCCTACGAGCAGTACTTC. Protein sequence: CASSLGPRVPSYEQYF.

This chain uses TRBV6-1 with TRBJ1-1, with D perhaps TRBD1 (6 bases). V lost 5 bases and J 5 bases, leaving 18 bases between the germline ends. The CDR3 is 15 residues long. Per germline, CDR1 MNHNS and CDR2 SASEGT. This CDR3 reads CASSPTGIGKTEAFF. In DNA, the CDR3 is TGTGCCAGCAGTCCCACAGGGATAGGGAAAACTGAAGCTTTCTTT.

The V gene is TRBV28, the J gene TRBJ2-5, with TRBD2 matching 7 bases. The ends lost 5 bases at V and 8 bases at J; junction bases unmatched: 2. CDR1 and CDR2 (germline): MDHEN, SYDVKM. There are 11 residues in the CDR3. The CDR3 loop reads CASSLAVTQYF. The CDR3 DNA sequence: TGTGCCAGCAGTCTAGCGGTAACCCAGTACTTC.

V usage is TRBV5-4 and J usage is TRBJ2-7; the match to TRBD2 covers 8 bases. CDR3 length: 18 amino acids. The V and J ends lost 0 bases and 5 bases, in that order; junction bases with no gene match: 16. Germline CDR1 is SGHNT and CDR2 is YYREEE (reference sequence). The CDR3 DNA sequence: TGTGCCAGCAGCTTGGCCGCCGGGAGGGGTCCTGAAGGGGACGAGCAGTACTTC. It translates to CASSLAAGRGPEGDEQYF.

The CDR3 here is CASSGTYYGYTF. The DNA of the CDR3 is TGTGCCAGCAGTGGGACTTATTATGGCTACACCTTC. The chain recombines TRBV9 with TRBJ1-2, with TRBD1 as a possible D gene (5 bases). Between the trimmed V and J ends, which lost 5 bases and 5 bases, there was a span of 10 bases. The germline gives CDR1 SGDLS, CDR2 YYNGEE. This CDR3 spans 12 amino acids. The full variable domain, completed using reference TRBV9 and TRBJ1-2, is DSGVTQTPKHLITATGQRVTLRCSPRSGDLSVYWYQQSLDQGLQFLIQYYNGEERAKGNILERFSAQQFPDLHSELNLSSLELGDSALYFCASSGTYYGYTFGSGTRLTVV.